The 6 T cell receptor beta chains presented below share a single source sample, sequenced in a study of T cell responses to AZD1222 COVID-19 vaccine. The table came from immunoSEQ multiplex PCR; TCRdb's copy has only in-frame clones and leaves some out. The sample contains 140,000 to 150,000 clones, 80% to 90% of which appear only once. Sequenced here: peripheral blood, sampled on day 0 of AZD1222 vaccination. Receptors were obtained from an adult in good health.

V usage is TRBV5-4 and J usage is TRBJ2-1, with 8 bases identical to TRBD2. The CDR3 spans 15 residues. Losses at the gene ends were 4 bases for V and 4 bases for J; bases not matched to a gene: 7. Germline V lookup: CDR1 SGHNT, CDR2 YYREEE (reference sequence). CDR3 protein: CASSGRAGDYNEQFF. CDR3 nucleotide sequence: TGTGCCAGCAGCGGGAGAGCGGGAGATTACAATGAGCAGTTCTTC.

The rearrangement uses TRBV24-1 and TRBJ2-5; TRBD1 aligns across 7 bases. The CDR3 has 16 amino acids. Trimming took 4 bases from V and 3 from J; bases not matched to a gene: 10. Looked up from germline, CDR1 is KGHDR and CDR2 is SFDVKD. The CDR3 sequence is CATSEDGQVTEETQYF. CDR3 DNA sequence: TGTGCCACCAGTGAGGACGGACAGGTTACAGAAGAGACCCAGTACTTC.

CDR3 amino acids: CASSLGGQGNATF. The CDR3 coding sequence is TGTGCCAGCAGCCTCGGGGGCCAGGGAAACGCGACCTTC. V gene TRBV3-1 (or the pseudogene TRBV3-2) combines with J gene TRBJ1-2, with a weak D call TRBD1 (6 bases). This CDR3 spans 13 amino acids. V lost 4 bases and J lost 14, with 20 bases in between. Per the germline V gene, CDR1 is LGHDT and CDR2 is YNNKEL (reference sequence).

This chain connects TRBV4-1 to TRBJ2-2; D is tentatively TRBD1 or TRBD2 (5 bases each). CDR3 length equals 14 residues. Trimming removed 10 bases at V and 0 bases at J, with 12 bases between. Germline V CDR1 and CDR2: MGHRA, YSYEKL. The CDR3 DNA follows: TGCGCCACCCGGGGCAACGCGAACACCGGGGAGCTGTTTTTT. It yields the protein CATRGNANTGELFF.

The CDR3 spells CASSWDSGYEQYF. CDR3 in DNA: TGTGCCAGCAGTTGGGACTCAGGCTACGAGCAGTACTTC. The rearrangement links TRBV2 to TRBJ2-7; TRBD2 is a possible D gene (6 bases). V was shortened by 5 bases and J by 3 bases, with 11 bases between the two germline ends. This CDR3 has 13 amino acids. Germline V gene data show CDR1 as SNHLY and CDR2 as FYNNEI.

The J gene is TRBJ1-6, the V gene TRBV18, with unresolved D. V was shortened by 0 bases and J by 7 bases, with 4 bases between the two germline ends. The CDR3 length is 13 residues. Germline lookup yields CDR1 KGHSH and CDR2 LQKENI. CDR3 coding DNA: TGTGCCAGCTCACCACCGTTAAATTCACCCCTCCACTTT. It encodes CASSPPLNSPLHF.